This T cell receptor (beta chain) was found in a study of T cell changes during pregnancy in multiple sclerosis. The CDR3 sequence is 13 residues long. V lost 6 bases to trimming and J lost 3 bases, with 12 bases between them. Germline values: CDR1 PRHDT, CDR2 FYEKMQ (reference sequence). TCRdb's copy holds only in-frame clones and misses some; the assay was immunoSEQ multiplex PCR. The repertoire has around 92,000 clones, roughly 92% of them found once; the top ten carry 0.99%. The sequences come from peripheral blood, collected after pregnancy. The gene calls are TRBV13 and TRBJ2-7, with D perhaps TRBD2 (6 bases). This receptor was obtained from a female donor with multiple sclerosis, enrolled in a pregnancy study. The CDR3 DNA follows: TGTGCCAGCAGACAGCGGCGGGGCTACGAGCAGTACTTC. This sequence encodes CASRQRRGYEQYF.